A selection of T cell receptor beta chains follows, all from one sample in a study of a mutant IDH1 vaccine in newly diagnosed glioma. Repertoires were generated with immunoSEQ multiplex PCR, while TCRdb's copy carries only in-frame clones and drops some. The data contain 20,000 to 30,000 clones, around 77% of them singletons. The antigens these receptors bind are not known. Source: PBMCs, taken from a glioma patient whose treatment included an IDH1 peptide vaccine. These receptors all stem from a woman aged 18-29 years with glioma. Each CDR3 is given with its conserved first and last residue. The D gene is left open where the match is weak. Where a row states a size, it is once, few, many or the class of an expanded clone; other rows omit it.

v_call	d_call	j_call	clone_size	cdr3_nt	cdr3_aa
TRBV29-1	TRBD2	TRBJ2-7	.	TGCAGCGTTGTGGGACTAGCGGGCTACGAGCAGTACTTC	CSVVGLAGYEQYF
TRBV20-1	.	TRBJ2-5	.	TGCAGTGCTAGTAGGGCGGAGACCCAGTACTTC	CSASRAETQYF
TRBV14	.	TRBJ2-3	.	TGTGCCAGCAGCCCCCCCGGTGGAGGGCCGACAGATACGCAGTATTTT	CASSPPGGGPTDTQYF
TRBV29-1	.	TRBJ2-3	.	TGCAGCGTTGTACCTCCAGATACGCAGTATTTT	CSVVPPDTQYF
TRBV5-1	TRBD2	TRBJ2-4	once	TGCGCCAGCAGCCAGACCGGGACTAGCGGGGGACCACCTGCCAAAAACATTCAGTACTTC	CASSQTGTSGGPPAKNIQYF
TRBV5-6	.	TRBJ2-5	once	TGTGCCAGCAGCCCAACTGGAATTCAAGAGACCCAGTACTTC	CASSPTGIQETQYF
TRBV7-2	.	TRBJ2-3	.	TGTGCCAGCAGCTTAGAGACTAGCACAGATACGCAGTATTTT	CASSLETSTDTQYF
TRBV7-8	TRBD2	TRBJ2-3	.	TGTGCCAGCAGCCCTCGCCCCAGCGGGAACGCAGATACGCAGTATTTT	CASSPRPSGNADTQYF
TRBV6-1	TRBD2	TRBJ2-2	.	TGTGCCAGCCTCGTGTGGGGGGGGACCGGGGAGCTGTTTTTT	CASLVWGGTGELFF
TRBV5-4	.	TRBJ1-1	.	TGTGCCAGCAGCTTGGGGGGGGGTTCGAACACTGAAGCTTTCTTT	CASSLGGGSNTEAFF
TRBV2	TRBD1	TRBJ2-2	.	TGTGCCAGCAGTAACCCGGGACAGGGGGCTCAATCCGGGGAGCTGTTTTTT	CASSNPGQGAQSGELFF
TRBV5-6	TRBD2	TRBJ2-3	once	TGTGCCAGCAGCCCATCACTAGCGGGGGGGCACACAGATACGCAGTATTTT	CASSPSLAGGHTDTQYF
TRBV29-1	TRBD1	TRBJ2-1	.	TGCAGCGCCGGGGGGGGTAGGGACAGGGGATACAATGAGCAGTTCTTC	CSAGGGRDRGYNEQFF
TRBV6-1	.	TRBJ1-4	.	TGTGCCAGCAGTGACGCTCTGCCCGGGGGGGGAGGTTCGGGTGAAAAACTGTTTTTT	CASSDALPGGGGSGEKLFF
TRBV29-1	.	TRBJ2-7	.	TGCAGCGTTGAGGACCCGGGCGAGCAGTACTTC	CSVEDPGEQYF
TRBV25-1	.	TRBJ1-4	.	TGTGCCAGCAGTGAATATAGGGACTCTGAAAAACTGTTTTTT	CASSEYRDSEKLFF
TRBV6-6	.	TRBJ1-4	.	TGTGCCAGCAGTGCCCTATTAATAACTAATGAAAAACTGTTTTTT	CASSALLITNEKLFF
TRBV7-9	.	TRBJ1-5	.	TGTGCCAGCGCTTCGGGGTTTAATAGCAATCAGCCCCAGCATTTT	CASASGFNSNQPQHF
TRBV29-1	.	TRBJ2-5	.	TGCAGCGTTGTAAGGGCAGGGGTGAACCAAGAGACCCAGTACTTC	CSVVRAGVNQETQYF
TRBV6-5	.	TRBJ2-7	.	TGTGCCAGCAACCCCGTGGGGTATGCCTACGAGCAGTACTTC	CASNPVGYAYEQYF
TRBV6-1	.	TRBJ2-5	.	TGTGCCAGCAGTGAAGCGGAAGGCTGGGGTAGGGAGACCCAGTACTTC	CASSEAEGWGRETQYF
TRBV30	.	TRBJ2-2	few	TGTGCCTGGACTCGAGCCGGGGGGCGGGTCACCGGGGAGCTGTTTTTT	CAWTRAGGRVTGELFF
TRBV6-4	.	TRBJ2-3	.	TGTGCCAGCAGCCCCCGAACGGGGGACACAGATACGCAGTATTTT	CASSPRTGDTDTQYF
TRBV25-1	.	TRBJ2-1	.	TGTGCCAGCAGTGACACCCGGGGCCCTTACAATGAGCAGTTCTTC	CASSDTRGPYNEQFF
TRBV6-1	.	TRBJ1-1	.	TGTGCCAGCAGTGGCGGATCTTCTGCCACTGAAGCTTTCTTT	CASSGGSSATEAFF
TRBV6-1	TRBD1	TRBJ1-5	.	TGTGCCAGCAGTGGAGGACAGGGTTTGCAGCCCCAGCATTTT	CASSGGQGLQPQHF
TRBV13	.	TRBJ2-7	.	TGTGCCAGCAGTATACAGGGGAGGGACGAGCAGTACTTC	CASSIQGRDEQYF